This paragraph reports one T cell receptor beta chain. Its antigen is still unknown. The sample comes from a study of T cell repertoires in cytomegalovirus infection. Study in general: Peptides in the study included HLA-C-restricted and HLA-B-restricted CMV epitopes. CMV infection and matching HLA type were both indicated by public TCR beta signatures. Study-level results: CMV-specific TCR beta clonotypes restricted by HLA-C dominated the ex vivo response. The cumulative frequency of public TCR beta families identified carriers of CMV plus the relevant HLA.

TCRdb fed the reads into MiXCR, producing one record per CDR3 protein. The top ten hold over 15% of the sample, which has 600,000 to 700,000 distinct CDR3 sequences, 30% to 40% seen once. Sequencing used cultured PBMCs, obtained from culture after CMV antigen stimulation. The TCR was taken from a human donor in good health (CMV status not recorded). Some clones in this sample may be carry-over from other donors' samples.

CDR3 coding DNA: TGCAGCGTTCGCCACAGAGGGGGCGAGCAGTACTTC. Its protein is CSVRHRGGEQYF. The V and J genes are TRBV29-1 and TRBJ2-7, with TRBD1 as a possible D gene (6 bases). The CDR3 has 12 amino acids. The V gene lost 5 bases and the J gene lost 6 bases, with 14 bases spanning the gap. Per germline, CDR1 SQVTM and CDR2 ANQGSEA.